The 8 T cell receptor beta chains listed next were all sequenced from one sample in a study of cytomegalovirus exposure and HLA in healthy donors. This PCR relied on a set of 60 Vbeta primers and 13 Jbeta primers. Here immunoSEQ multiplex PCR was the method, and the copy in TCRdb shows in-frame clones only, minus some. The sample contains tens of thousands of clones, about two thirds of which appear only once. The specimen was PBMCs. The origin of the receptors is a woman aged 35 to 49 in good health and CMV-seropositive.

The V gene is TRBV6-5, the J gene TRBJ2-7, with 8 positions matching TRBD2. Losses at the gene ends were 6 bases for V and 5 bases for J; bases not matched to a gene: 12. CDR3 length equals 15 residues. Germline loops: CDR1 MNHEY, CDR2 SVGAGI. CDR3 loop: CASSPPLAGRDEQYF. CDR3 bases: TGTGCCAGCAGCCCCCCTTTAGCGGGGCGGGACGAGCAGTACTTC.

The chain recombines TRBV5-1 with TRBJ1-1, with D unclear. The V gene lost 0 bases and the J gene lost 1 base, with 10 bases spanning the gap. The CDR3 contains 15 residues. Looked up from germline, CDR1 is SGHRS and CDR2 is YFSETQ. CDR3 protein: CASSLVGIGNTEAFF. CDR3 DNA: TGCGCCAGCAGCTTGGTCGGGATAGGGAACACTGAAGCTTTCTTT.

The chain recombines TRBV5-1 with TRBJ1-6; D is unclear. Germline V gene sequence: CDR1 SGHRS, CDR2 YFSETQ. Trimming shortened V by 3 bases and J by 10 bases, and 11 bases separated the two germline ends. The CDR3 is made up of 13 amino acids. The CDR3 here is CASSWGDYSPLHF. CDR3 nucleotides: TGCGCCAGCAGCTGGGGAGATTACTCACCCCTCCACTTT.

The CDR3 coding sequence is TGTGCCAGCAGCCCACGGGACAGCTACAATGAGCAGTTCTTC. Translation: CASSPRDSYNEQFF. The V gene is TRBV11-2, the J gene TRBJ2-1; 7 nucleotides match TRBD1. Trimming at V came to 5 bases and at J to 3 bases, leaving 4 bases not matched to a gene. Germline CDR1 reads SGHAT; CDR2 reads FQNNGV. The CDR3 is 14 residues long.

This clone has a single count. The V call is TRBV4-1, the J call TRBJ2-7, with D uncertain. The V end lost 2 bases, the J end lost 0 bases, and 8 bases lay between the germline ends. The CDR3 is made up of 14 amino acids. Germline-derived CDR1 and CDR2 are MGHRA and YSYEKL. The CDR3 is CASSQTRLSYEQYF. The DNA for the CDR3 is TGCGCCAGCAGCCAAACAAGACTCTCCTACGAGCAGTACTTC.

V and J are TRBV6-5 and TRBJ2-3; 12 bases agree with TRBD2. Germline CDR1 and CDR2: MNHEY and SVGAGI. The CDR3 spans 15 residues. V shed 2 bases and J 9 bases; nucleotides not matched to a gene: 6. In DNA, the CDR3 is TGTGCCAGCAGTTACCATACTAGCGGGGGGAAAACGCAGTATTTT. Its protein is CASSYHTSGGKTQYF.

The rearrangement uses TRBV10-3 and TRBJ2-3; 10 bases are a match to TRBD2. Trimming removed 6 bases from V and 2 bases from J; junction bases left unmatched: 8. Germline loops: CDR1 ENHRY, CDR2 SYGVKD. This CDR3 spans 16 amino acids. CDR3 sequence: CAIRTTGTSVTDTQYF. The CDR3 DNA sequence: TGTGCCATCAGGACCACCGGGACTAGCGTCACAGATACGCAGTATTTT.

The chain recombines TRBV9 with TRBJ2-7, with D uncertain. The V and J ends lost 0 bases and 0 bases respectively, with 7 bases between them. Germline CDR1 SGDLS, CDR2 YYNGEE. This CDR3 region has 14 residues. The CDR3 coding sequence is TGTGCCAGCAGCGTAGGTGGCAGCTCCTACGAGCAGTACTTC. Residues: CASSVGGSSYEQYF.